A single sample gave rise to the 30 T cell receptor beta chains below, sequenced in a study of T-cell reconstitution after alpha-beta-depleted transplantation in children. Construction of the TCRbeta library involved unique molecular identifiers. TCRdb re-analysed the PCR reads in MiXCR, keeping a single row per CDR3 protein. The sample consists of hundreds of thousands of distinct CDR3 sequences, around 25% of them appearing once. The specimen comprised PBMCs, mostly from graft donor cells, sampled 360 days after TCRalphabeta/CD19-depleted stem cell transplant. These receptors all come from a female patient between 2 and 10 years old who had a stem cell transplant for congenital amegakaryocytic thrombocytopenia, so the T cells may come from the graft donor.

This clonotype appeared a few times. This sequence joins TRBV20-1 and TRBJ2-3; 14 nucleotides agree with TRBD2. The CDR3 covers 17 residues. Germline V gene data show CDR1 as DFQATT and CDR2 as SNEGSKA (reference sequence). V lost 6 bases, J lost 2 bases, and 10 bases stayed unmatched. The CDR3 DNA reads as TGCAGTGCCCTGACTAGCGGGAGGGCCCTCTTCACAGATACGCAGTATTTT. Translating gives CSALTSGRALFTDTQYF.

This clonotype has a handful of counts. The chain uses TRBV27 and TRBJ2-1; no clear D gene. V lost 0 bases, J lost 8 bases, and 8 bases lay in between. There are 13 residues in the CDR3. The germline gives CDR1 MNHEY, CDR2 SMNVEV (reference sequence). The CDR3 reads CASSLSVRDEQFF. The CDR3 DNA is TGTGCCAGCAGTTTATCCGTTCGTGATGAGCAGTTCTTC.

This clonotype has a handful of counts. One end of the junction fails to match germline, which may point to a read error. V is TRBV5-5 and J is TRBJ2-2; 10 nucleotides match TRBD2. Germline V gives CDR1 SGHKS, CDR2 YYEKEE (reference sequence). The CDR3 has 17 residues. The DNA of the CDR3 is TGTGCCAGCAGCTCCCCAGCGGGGGGGGGTAACACCGGGGTGCTGTTTTTT. This encodes CASSSPAGGGNTGVLFF.

This chain uses TRBV19 with TRBJ2-1; D remains ambiguous. This CDR3 contains 15 residues. V shed 1 base and J shed 0 bases, with 7 bases lying between them. Germline CDR1 LNHDA, CDR2 SQIVND (reference sequence). The CDR3 region is CASSIGASSYNEQFF. The CDR3 coding sequence is TGTGCCAGTAGTATAGGGGCGAGCTCCTACAATGAGCAGTTCTTC. Full variable domain (rest looked up from reference TRBV19 and TRBJ2-1): DGGITQSPKYLFRKEGQNVTLSCEQNLNHDAMYWYRQDPGQGLRLIYYSQIVNDFQKGDIAEGYSVSREKKESFPLTVTSAQKNPTAFYLCASSIGASSYNEQFFGPGTRLTVL.

This clonotype has more than one count but fewer than ten. The V and J genes are TRBV12-3 or TRBV12-4 and TRBJ2-1; 11 bases fit TRBD2. This CDR3 region has 14 residues. V trimming: 6 bases; J trimming: 6 bases; junction bases outside the gene matches: 4. In DNA, the CDR3 is TGTGCCAGCAGCCCTAGCGGGAGGACCAATGAGCAGTTCTTC. It translates to CASSPSGRTNEQFF.

This chain uses TRBV6-6 with TRBJ2-7; D not certain. Germline lookup yields CDR1 MNHNY and CDR2 SVGAGI (reference sequence). This CDR3 has 13 residues. The V end was cut by 6 bases, the J end by 5 bases, with 14 bases between. CDR3 sequence (DNA): TGTGCCAGCAGAGGCCCGGACGGCGACGAGCAGTACTTC. This codes for CASRGPDGDEQYF.

The genes are TRBV20-1 and TRBJ2-7; TRBD2 agrees at 8 bases. Germline V CDR1 and CDR2: DFQATT, SNEGSKA (reference sequence). This CDR3 comprises 14 residues. V trimming: 3 bases; J trimming: 4 bases; junction bases outside the gene matches: 8. CDR3 nucleotides: TGCAGTGCTAGGGGACTAGTTGGGGGATACGAGCAGTACTTC. Its protein product is CSARGLVGGYEQYF.

The chain combines TRBV10-3 with TRBJ2-1, with unresolved D. From germline, CDR1 is ENHRY and CDR2 SYGVKD. Trimming cost V 0 bases and J 9 bases, with 9 bases left between them. There are 13 residues in the CDR3. CDR3 sequence: CAISESSGPEQFF. The CDR3, as DNA: TGTGCCATCAGTGAGTCGTCGGGCCCTGAGCAGTTCTTC.

This clonotype was observed many times. The rearrangement links TRBV24-1 to TRBJ2-7; D possibly corresponds to TRBD1 (6 bases). The CDR3 has 15 residues. Trimming stripped 4 bases from V and 1 base from J, with 13 bases between. Germline CDR1 KGHDR, CDR2 SFDVKD. The CDR3 coding sequence is TGTGCCACCAGTGACCGCCGGGACAATTCCTACGAGCAGTACTTC. Its translation is CATSDRRDNSYEQYF.

This clonotype was seen at least ten times. The chain links TRBV12-3 or TRBV12-4 to TRBJ2-1, with 8 nucleotides matching TRBD2. Trimming took 6 bases from V and 5 from J; bases not matched to a gene: 6. The CDR3 spans 14 residues. CDR3 sequence (DNA): TGTGCCAGCAGAAAACAGACTAGCGACAATGAGCAGTTCTTC. Translated: CASRKQTSDNEQFF.

This chain connects TRBV5-5 to TRBJ2-3; 14 nucleotides agree with TRBD2. Germline lookup yields CDR1 SGHKS and CDR2 YYEKEE (reference sequence). V shed 0 bases, J shed 5 bases, and the junction held 2 bases outside the gene matches. This CDR3 has 16 residues. CDR3 in amino acids: CASSLAGLAGEDTQYF. Here the CDR3 DNA reads TGTGCCAGCAGCTTGGCGGGACTAGCGGGAGAAGATACGCAGTATTTT.

This clonotype has more than one count but fewer than ten. CDR3: CASSFRLINGRGPSSYNEQFF. The DNA of the CDR3 is TGTGCCAGCAGTTTTAGGTTGATAAACGGGAGGGGGCCCAGCTCCTACAATGAGCAGTTCTTC. V gene TRBV12-3 or TRBV12-4 combines with J gene TRBJ2-1, with D possibly matching TRBD2 (8 bases). Trimming removed 3 bases at V and 0 bases at J, with 27 bases between. This CDR3 contains 21 residues.

This clonotype was recorded a few times. CDR3 nucleotide sequence: TGCGCCAGCACCTCTAGCGGGGGCGAGACCCAGTACTTC. Its protein is CASTSSGGETQYF. The V and J genes are TRBV5-1 and TRBJ2-5, with 10 bases aligning to TRBD2. Trimming took 6 bases from V and 5 from J; bases not matched to a gene: 4. Germline V gene data show CDR1 as SGHRS and CDR2 as YFSETQ. CDR3 length: 13 amino acids.

This clonotype was seen repeatedly, ten times or more. The chain carries TRBV12-3 or TRBV12-4 and TRBJ2-1; D unresolved. This CDR3 spans 13 amino acids. Trimming shortened V by 6 bases and J by 6 bases, and 12 bases separated the two germline ends. The CDR3 bases are TGTGCCAGCAGGCCCTCTAAGCTCAATGAGCAGTTCTTC. Translating it yields CASRPSKLNEQFF.

This clonotype was counted a few times. The chain recombines TRBV7-9 with TRBJ2-7, with 13 bases aligning to TRBD2. From germline, CDR1 is SEHNR and CDR2 FQNEAQ (reference sequence). CDR3 length equals 16 residues. V gave up 5 bases and J gave up 5 bases; unmatched junction bases: 9. The CDR3 DNA follows: TGTGCCAGCAGCCGGGCGAAAGGGACTAGCGGGGACGAGCAGTACTTC. Amino acids: CASSRAKGTSGDEQYF.

This clonotype was seen repeatedly, ten times or more. This CDR3 reads CASSLVQETSIDWGYNEQFF. The CDR3 bases are TGCGCCAGCAGCTTGGTTCAGGAGACGTCCATTGATTGGGGTTACAATGAGCAGTTCTTC. The chain combines TRBV5-1 with TRBJ2-1; D not certain. The CDR3 loop spans 20 amino acids. Germline V gives CDR1 SGHRS, CDR2 YFSETQ. V was pared by 0 bases and J by 4 bases, with 26 bases between. The whole variable domain, remainder taken from reference TRBV5-1 and TRBJ2-1, is KAGVTQTPRYLIKTRGQQVTLSCSPISGHRSVSWYQQTPGQGLQFLFEYFSETQRNKGNFPGRFSGRQFSNSRSEMNVSTLELGDSALYLCASSLVQETSIDWGYNEQFFGPGTRLTVL.

V and J are TRBV27 and TRBJ2-1; perhaps TRBD2 as D (6 bases). Per the germline V gene, CDR1 is MNHEY and CDR2 is SMNVEV (reference sequence). V was clipped by 10 bases and J by 2 bases, with 15 bases between them. The CDR3 is 14 amino acids. The CDR3: CATALPSAYNEQFF. The DNA of the CDR3 is TGTGCCACCGCGCTCCCTAGCGCCTACAATGAGCAGTTCTTC.

J is TRBJ2-7 and V is TRBV15; D unresolved. The CDR3 is 15 amino acids. V was clipped by 0 bases and J by 3 bases, with 12 bases between them. Germline CDR1 LNHNV, CDR2 YYDKDF (reference sequence). CDR3 nucleotide sequence: TGTGCCACCAGCAGAGATCTTGCGGAACTCTACGAGCAGTACTTC. It yields the protein CATSRDLAELYEQYF.

This clonotype appeared a few times. The chain couples TRBV7-8 to TRBJ1-5, with a tentative D call TRBD1 (5 bases). Germline V gene lookup returns CDR1 SGHVS and CDR2 FQNEAQ. The CDR3 loop spans 20 amino acids. V was trimmed by 5 bases and J by 2 bases, leaving 28 bases between them. The CDR3 protein is CASSNPGPSPTFAGNQPQHF. In nucleotides, the CDR3 is TGTGCCAGCAGCAACCCGGGACCCTCCCCGACATTTGCTGGCAATCAGCCCCAGCATTTT.

This clonotype has a handful of counts. V and J are TRBV30 and TRBJ2-2; no clear D. Germline V gene data show CDR1 as GTSNPN and CDR2 as SVGIG (reference sequence). The CDR3 is 15 residues long. V was trimmed by 0 bases and J by 3 bases, leaving 11 bases between them. The CDR3 DNA reads as TGTGCCTGGAGTGTCCTCTGGCAACACACCGGGGAGCTGTTTTTT. Encoded protein: CAWSVLWQHTGELFF.

The sample holds many counts of this clonotype. The chain links TRBV3-1 to TRBJ2-5; 13 positions match TRBD2. In germline, CDR1 is LGHDT, CDR2 YNNKEL (reference sequence). The CDR3 sequence is 16 residues long. The ends lost 5 bases at V and 2 bases at J; junction bases unmatched: 5. CDR3 in amino acids: CASSARLAGGQETQYF. CDR3 DNA: TGTGCCAGCAGCGCCCGACTAGCGGGGGGACAAGAGACCCAGTACTTC.

The sample holds a few counts of this clonotype. The rearrangement links TRBV5-6 to TRBJ1-6; no clear D gene. V gave up 2 bases and J gave up 8 bases, with 11 bases separating them. The CDR3 extends over 14 amino acids. Germline CDR1 reads SGHDT; CDR2 reads YYEEEE. CDR3 residues: CASSFKPTHSPLHF. CDR3 coding DNA: TGTGCCAGCAGCTTCAAGCCTACTCATTCACCCCTCCACTTT.

The gene calls are TRBV5-1 and TRBJ1-1; D unclear. Trimming took off 7 bases at V and 3 bases at J, with 13 bases between the two ends. The CDR3 runs 13 residues. Germline V lookup: CDR1 SGHRS, CDR2 YFSETQ. CDR3 nucleotide sequence: TGCGCCAGCGGTGGAGAGGGATACACTGAAGCTTTCTTT. It specifies CASGGEGYTEAFF.

This clonotype was counted at least ten times. The chain uses TRBV29-1 and TRBJ2-1; TRBD1 agrees at 8 bases. The CDR3 extends over 12 amino acids. V lost 5 bases, J lost 6 bases, and 3 bases stayed unmatched. In germline, CDR1 is SQVTM, CDR2 ANQGSEA. The DNA for the CDR3 is TGCAGCGTTTTGACAGGGGTCAATGAGCAGTTCTTC. Its protein is CSVLTGVNEQFF.

This clonotype was seen more than once but under ten times. The chain joins TRBV11-3 to TRBJ2-1, with 7 nucleotides matching TRBD2. The CDR3 has 19 residues. From germline, CDR1 is SGHNT and CDR2 YENEEA. After removal of 2 bases from V and 4 bases from J, the junction contained 17 bases not matched to a gene. CDR3 sequence: CASSLRGGRSREYYNEQFF. The CDR3 DNA reads as TGTGCCAGCAGCTTAAGGGGAGGGAGGAGCCGGGAATATTACAATGAGCAGTTCTTC.

This clonotype was picked up a small number of times. The chain uses TRBV27 and TRBJ1-6; possibly TRBD1 for D (6 bases). The V gene's germline CDR1 is MNHEY and CDR2 SMNVEV (reference sequence). V was clipped by 6 bases and J by 5 bases, with 17 bases between them. This CDR3 has 16 amino acids. The CDR3 loop is CASSRQGWRDNSPLHF. CDR3 bases: TGTGCCAGCAGCCGCCAGGGGTGGCGGGATAATTCACCCCTCCACTTT.

This clonotype has more than one count but fewer than ten. The chain combines TRBV15 with TRBJ2-1; the D call may be TRBD1 or TRBD2 (5 bases each). This CDR3 spans 15 amino acids. Germline CDR1 reads LNHNV; CDR2 reads YYDKDF (reference sequence). V was pared by 0 bases and J by 6 bases, with 12 bases between. The CDR3 sequence: CATSRDLLGRNEQFF. CDR3 coding DNA: TGTGCCACCAGCAGAGATCTGTTGGGACGCAATGAGCAGTTCTTC.

This chain uses TRBV5-1 with TRBJ1-5; no definite D call. V shed 0 bases and J shed 0 bases, with 7 bases lying between them. The CDR3 covers 15 residues. In germline, CDR1 is SGHRS, CDR2 YFSETQ. This chain's CDR3 is CASSLDGSSNQPQHF. The CDR3 DNA is TGCGCCAGCAGCTTGGATGGCAGTAGCAATCAGCCCCAGCATTTT.

V usage is TRBV6-1 and J usage is TRBJ1-2; D may be TRBD1 (5 bases). CDR1 is MNHNS, CDR2 SASEGT, per germline. The CDR3 covers 14 residues. V lost 6 bases to trimming and J lost 3 bases, with 14 bases between them. Here the CDR3 reads CASSPLTVDYGYTF. DNA of the CDR3: TGTGCCAGCAGCCCCTTGACAGTCGACTATGGCTACACCTTC.

This CDR3 is CASSPVDRTAQANYGYTF. The CDR3 region has the DNA TGTGCCAGCAGTCCTGTTGACAGAACAGCCCAAGCTAACTATGGCTACACCTTC. The chain uses TRBV28 and TRBJ1-2, with D maybe TRBD1 (5 bases). V gave up 5 bases and J gave up 0 bases, with 22 bases separating them. This CDR3 region has 18 residues. Germline lookup yields CDR1 MDHEN and CDR2 SYDVKM.